This TCR beta chain derives from a study of T cells in Graves' hyperthyroidism and ophthalmopathy. Ten or more counts support this clonotype. Amplification of TCR beta CDR3 regions was performed using RNA transcripts as template. First-round RT-PCR targeting the TCR CDR3 was performed with the HTBI primer set. In TCRdb, the multiplex PCR reads were re-called with MiXCR into one record per CDR3 protein. The sample has nearly 600,000 distinct CDR3 sequences, around 14% seen once. Blood sampling occurred at first hyperthyroidism diagnosis, ahead of any ophthalmopathy symptoms. The V and J ends lost 5 bases and 2 bases, in that order; junction bases with no gene match: 5. This CDR3 contains 16 residues. CDR1 and CDR2 (germline): SGHVS, FNYEAQ.

The sequencing sample was made of blood. The sequence was collected from a woman in her thirties with Graves' hyperthyroidism that later progressed to Graves' ophthalmopathy. The V call is TRBV7-6, the J call TRBJ2-3, with 12 bases aligning to TRBD2. CDR3 DNA: TGTGCCAGCAGCCCGACTAGCGGGAGTCACACAGATACGCAGTATTTT. Protein product: CASSPTSGSHTDTQYF.